The sequence of this TCR beta chain was determined in a study of cytomegalovirus exposure and HLA in healthy donors. With regard to this clone: What it recognizes is unknown.

CDR1 is LGHNA and CDR2 is YNFKEQ in the germline V gene. This CDR3 contains 17 residues. Trimming cost V 1 base and J 4 bases; bases outside gene matches: 8. Study-level findings and limits: When analyzed later, the rates of TCR association showed variation by HLA locus, with DRB1 the most and HLA-C the fewest.

Researchers ran the PCR with 60 Vbeta and 13 Jbeta primers. The method was immunoSEQ multiplex PCR; TCRdb's version includes in-frame clones alone and lacks a portion of them. Among 250,000 to 300,000 clones listed, 80% to 95% were seen once. Sequenced material: PBMCs. The J gene is TRBJ2-5, the V gene TRBV4-2; 11 bases fit TRBD2. This clonotype was sampled from a girl aged 2 to 9 in good health and CMV-seronegative. The CDR3 sequence: CASSQGDSGRAGETQYF. CDR3 bases: TGTGCCAGCAGCCAAGGGGATAGCGGGAGGGCCGGAGAGACCCAGTACTTC.